The rows below give T cell receptor beta chains drawn from one sample of a study of human T cells and chemical hapten exposure. TCRdb passed the reads through MiXCR, listing each CDR3 protein once. The data hold about 120,000 distinct CDR3 sequences, with over 6.5% observed a single time. Sequenced input: whole blood. The receptor source for this set is a human donor in good health. Some clones in this sample may be carry-over from other donors' samples. Both conserved end residues are part of each CDR3. The D gene is left open where the match is weak. Clone sizes are given selectively: once, few, many, or a class where the clone is expanded.

.	TRBJ2-5	TRBV7-9	few	CASRHPRRETQYF	TGTGCCAGCAGGCATCCGAGACGAGAGACCCAGTACTTC
TRBD1	TRBJ2-3	TRBV29-1	.	CSVPRSRGTDTQYF	TGCAGCGTTCCTAGGAGCAGGGGGACAGATACGCAGTATTTT
.	TRBJ2-7	TRBV9	few	CASSRGRDPYEQYF	TGTGCCAGCAGTAGGGGACGGGATCCCTACGAGCAGTACTTC
.	TRBJ1-1	TRBV14	many	CASSQVMNTEAFF	TGTGCCAGCAGCCAAGTTATGAACACTGAAGCTTTCTTT
.	TRBJ1-1	TRBV5-4	.	CASSLEKGRTTEAFF	TGTGCCAGCAGCTTGGAAAAGGGGCGGACCACTGAAGCTTTCTTT
TRBD1	TRBJ2-7	TRBV12-3/TRBV12-4	few	CASSRTGTSYEQYF	TGTGCCAGCAGCAGGACAGGGACGTCCTACGAGCAGTACTTC
.	TRBJ2-2	TRBV7-2	few	CASSFTLGGELFF	TGTGCCAGCAGCTTCACGCTAGGAGGGGAGCTGTTTTTT
TRBD2	TRBJ2-1	TRBV14	few	CASSRLAGGQGEQFF	TGTGCCAGCAGTCGACTAGCGGGGGGGCAAGGTGAGCAGTTCTTC
.	TRBJ2-1	TRBV6-4	few	CASSGSWGNEQFF	TGTGCCAGTTCTGGGTCGTGGGGCAATGAGCAGTTCTTC
.	TRBJ1-2	TRBV6-1	many	CASSELSGADGYTF	TGTGCCAGCAGTGAACTTTCAGGGGCGGATGGCTACACCTTC
TRBD1	TRBJ2-7	TRBV12-3/TRBV12-4	.	CASTGQGAAQYF	TGTGCCAGCACCGGACAGGGCGCGGCGCAGTACTTC
.	TRBJ1-5	TRBV3-1	many	CASSQNSNQPQHF	TGTGCCAGCAGCCAGAACAGCAATCAGCCCCAGCATTTT
.	TRBJ2-7	TRBV5-1	.	CASSYTDGAYEQYF	TGCGCCAGCAGCTATACGGACGGAGCCTACGAGCAGTACTTC
.	TRBJ2-1	TRBV5-1	.	CASSLGQTNEQFF	TGCGCCAGCAGCTTGGGACAGACCAATGAGCAGTTCTTC
TRBD1	TRBJ2-1	TRBV5-1	.	CASSPEDRVSYNEQFF	TGCGCCAGCAGCCCGGAAGACAGGGTTTCCTACAATGAGCAGTTCTTC
.	TRBJ2-1	TRBV3-1	many	CASSHLSGNEQFF	TGTGCCAGCAGCCACCTTTCGGGGAATGAGCAGTTCTTC
TRBD2	TRBJ2-5	TRBV5-1	.	CASSSTGTSGQETQYF	TGCGCCAGCAGCTCAACTGGGACTAGCGGACAAGAGACCCAGTACTTC
TRBD1	TRBJ1-2	TRBV2	few	CASPGGGEGYTF	TGTGCCAGCCCAGGGGGGGGCGAAGGCTACACCTTC
.	TRBJ2-7	TRBV25-1	many	CASSGDNEQYF	TGTGCCAGCAGTGGTGACAACGAGCAGTACTTC
TRBD2	TRBJ2-1	TRBV7-9	few	CASSLGGLAGDHNEQFF	TGTGCCAGCAGCTTAGGTGGCCTAGCGGGAGACCACAATGAGCAGTTCTTC